This TCR beta chain was sequenced during a study of CDR3 diversity in severe acne. Using its own MiXCR run on the PCR reads, TCRdb lists one record per CDR3 protein. The table has some 90,000 distinct CDR3 sequences, roughly 49% seen once. CDR1 is SGHAT, CDR2 FQNNGV, per germline. CDR3 size: 14 residues. V was shortened by 3 bases and J by 3 bases, with 12 bases between the two germline ends. This clonotype was observed at least ten times. The TCR was taken from a male donor with severe acne vulgaris. The genes are TRBV11-2 and TRBJ2-7; D assignment may be TRBD1 or TRBD2 (5 bases each). The sequencing input was blood. CDR3 nucleotide sequence: TGTGCCAGCAGCTTGAGGGGCAACCACTACGAGCAGTACTTC. This gives the protein CASSLRGNHYEQYF.